The present T cell receptor beta chain was sequenced within a study of cytomegalovirus exposure and HLA in healthy donors. The length of the CDR3 is 14 residues. Trimming took 0 bases from V and 5 from J, leaving 12 bases between them. The V gene's germline CDR1 is SGHRS and CDR2 YFSETQ. 60 Vbeta and 13 Jbeta primers were used in PCR. Generated by immunoSEQ multiplex PCR, the TCRdb table keeps only in-frame clones and is missing some. The sample carries some 34,000 clones, roughly 67% recorded once. The material sequenced was PBMCs. This clonotype was sampled from a man aged 35 to 55 in good health and CMV-seropositive. The chain is built from TRBV5-1 and TRBJ2-7; D possibly corresponds to TRBD1 (6 bases). CDR3 amino acids: CASSLVDRTHEQYF. CDR3 nucleotide sequence: TGCGCCAGCAGCTTGGTAGACAGGACCCACGAGCAGTACTTC. Variable domain in full (rest from reference TRBV5-1 and TRBJ2-7): KAGVTQTPRYLIKTRGQQVTLSCSPISGHRSVSWYQQTPGQGLQFLFEYFSETQRNKGNFPGRFSGRQFSNSRSEMNVSTLELGDSALYLCASSLVDRTHEQYFGPGTRLTVT.